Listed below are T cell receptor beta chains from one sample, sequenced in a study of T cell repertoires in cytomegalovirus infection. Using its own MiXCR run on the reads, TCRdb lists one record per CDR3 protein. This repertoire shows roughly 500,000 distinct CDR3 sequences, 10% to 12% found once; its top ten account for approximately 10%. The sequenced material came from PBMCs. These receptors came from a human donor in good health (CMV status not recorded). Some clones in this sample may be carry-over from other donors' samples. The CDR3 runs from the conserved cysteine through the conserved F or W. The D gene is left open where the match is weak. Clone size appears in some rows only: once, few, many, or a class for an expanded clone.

CDR3nt: TGCGCCAGCAGCTTGGAACCAGGGGTGCGGGGCTACACCTTC
CDR3aa: CASSLEPGVRGYTF
v_gene: TRBV5-1
abundance: .
d_gene: .
j_gene: TRBJ1-2

CDR3nt: TGTGCCAGCAGCTTACAGCCTGCAACTAATGAAAAACTGTTTTTT
CDR3aa: CASSLQPATNEKLFF
v_gene: TRBV7-2
abundance: many
d_gene: .
j_gene: TRBJ1-4

CDR3nt: TGCAGTGCTCCCGACCCGGGTGGCTACACCTTC
CDR3aa: CSAPDPGGYTF
v_gene: TRBV20-1
abundance: .
d_gene: .
j_gene: TRBJ1-2

CDR3nt: TGTGCCAGCAGTAAAGGACAGGGGACTTACAATGAGCAGTTCTTC
CDR3aa: CASSKGQGTYNEQFF
v_gene: TRBV6-4
abundance: .
d_gene: TRBD1
j_gene: TRBJ2-1

CDR3nt: TGTGCCAGCACTCAGGGGTTCAATCAGCCCCAGCATTTT
CDR3aa: CASTQGFNQPQHF
v_gene: TRBV2
abundance: few
d_gene: .
j_gene: TRBJ1-5

CDR3nt: TGTGCCAGCAGCTTAGGGGACAGTGTCTCCTACGAGCAGTACTTC
CDR3aa: CASSLGDSVSYEQYF
v_gene: TRBV7-3
abundance: many
d_gene: TRBD1
j_gene: TRBJ2-7

CDR3nt: TGTGCCAGCAGAAAACAGGGAGAAGATACGCAGTATTTT
CDR3aa: CASRKQGEDTQYF
v_gene: TRBV6-1
abundance: few
d_gene: .
j_gene: TRBJ2-3

CDR3nt: TGTGCCAGCAGCATCGGGGGTGAAGGTTCACCCCTCCACTTT
CDR3aa: CASSIGGEGSPLHF
v_gene: TRBV7-3
abundance: .
d_gene: .
j_gene: TRBJ1-6

CDR3nt: TGTGCCACCGGTCTCACAGATACGCAGTATTTT
CDR3aa: CATGLTDTQYF
v_gene: TRBV6-1
abundance: many
d_gene: .
j_gene: TRBJ2-3

CDR3nt: TGCAGTGCTAGAGATTTCCGAGGGGGCAATGAGCAGTTCTTC
CDR3aa: CSARDFRGGNEQFF
v_gene: TRBV20-1
abundance: many
d_gene: .
j_gene: TRBJ2-1

CDR3nt: TGCGCCAGCAGCCAGGGGCCTATGAACACTGAAGCTTTCTTT
CDR3aa: CASSQGPMNTEAFF
v_gene: TRBV4-1
abundance: many
d_gene: .
j_gene: TRBJ1-1

CDR3nt: TGTGCCAGCAGCTGGGGACAGGGTGGATCTGAAGCTTTCTTT
CDR3aa: CASSWGQGGSEAFF
v_gene: TRBV11-2
abundance: many
d_gene: TRBD1
j_gene: TRBJ1-1

CDR3nt: TGTGCCAGCAACCCCCTAGCGGGAGCCGTCAATGAGCAGTTCTTC
CDR3aa: CASNPLAGAVNEQFF
v_gene: TRBV7-9
abundance: many
d_gene: TRBD2
j_gene: TRBJ2-1

CDR3nt: TGTGCCAGCAGCCTTCGACATGATGGCTACACCTTC
CDR3aa: CASSLRHDGYTF
v_gene: TRBV5-5
abundance: .
d_gene: .
j_gene: TRBJ1-2

CDR3nt: TGTGCCAGCAGCCAAGTGGGGAACAGGGGGCAGAGGAGCACTGAAGCTTTCTTT
CDR3aa: CASSQVGNRGQRSTEAFF
v_gene: TRBV3-1
abundance: few
d_gene: TRBD1
j_gene: TRBJ1-1

CDR3nt: TGTGCCAGCAGCCCAGGGACTAGCGGGAGAGCGGCCTACAATGAGCAGTTCTTC
CDR3aa: CASSPGTSGRAAYNEQFF
v_gene: TRBV5-4
abundance: many
d_gene: TRBD2
j_gene: TRBJ2-1

CDR3nt: TGCAGTGCTTCCAGGGGGCGGAACAATGAGCAGTTCTTC
CDR3aa: CSASRGRNNEQFF
v_gene: TRBV20-1
abundance: .
d_gene: TRBD1
j_gene: TRBJ2-1

CDR3nt: TGTGCCAGCAGCCTAGATTCGTGGGCCCGAGAGGGCTACACCTTC
CDR3aa: CASSLDSWAREGYTF
v_gene: TRBV5-4
abundance: .
d_gene: .
j_gene: TRBJ1-2

CDR3nt: TGTGCCAGCAGTTTATGGGGGGGCGAGCAGTACTTC
CDR3aa: CASSLWGGEQYF
v_gene: TRBV28
abundance: many
d_gene: .
j_gene: TRBJ2-7

CDR3nt: TGTGCCAGCAGCGCCCGAGGGAGGTACCTACAAGAGACCCAGTACTTC
CDR3aa: CASSARGRYLQETQYF
v_gene: TRBV7-6
abundance: many
d_gene: .
j_gene: TRBJ2-5

CDR3nt: TGCAGTGGGGCATCTAGCACAGATACGCAGTATTTT
CDR3aa: CSGASSTDTQYF
v_gene: TRBV20-1
abundance: .
d_gene: .
j_gene: TRBJ2-3

CDR3nt: TGTGCCAGCAGGTCCACTAGCGGGAGAATAGGATACGAGCAGTACTTC
CDR3aa: CASRSTSGRIGYEQYF
v_gene: TRBV7-9
abundance: many
d_gene: TRBD2
j_gene: TRBJ2-7

CDR3nt: TGTGCCAGCAGCTTGGTCGGAGGGGGCAGTGAAGCTTTCTTT
CDR3aa: CASSLVGGGSEAFF
v_gene: TRBV5-4
abundance: few
d_gene: TRBD1
j_gene: TRBJ1-1

CDR3nt: TGTGCCAGCAGCTTGAGTAGGGACTACACTGAAGCTTTCTTT
CDR3aa: CASSLSRDYTEAFF
v_gene: TRBV7-2
abundance: many
d_gene: .
j_gene: TRBJ1-1

CDR3nt: TGTGCCAGCAGTTTTCAGGGGTCAGATACGCAGTATTTT
CDR3aa: CASSFQGSDTQYF
v_gene: TRBV12-3/TRBV12-4
abundance: many
d_gene: .
j_gene: TRBJ2-3

CDR3nt: TGCAGCGTTTCCTACGGAGGCCTACTCTACGAGCAGTACTTC
CDR3aa: CSVSYGGLLYEQYF
v_gene: TRBV29-1
abundance: once
d_gene: .
j_gene: TRBJ2-7

CDR3nt: TGTGCCAGCGCCCCGGGACTAGCGGGCACAGATACGCAGTATTTT
CDR3aa: CASAPGLAGTDTQYF
v_gene: TRBV2
abundance: many
d_gene: TRBD2
j_gene: TRBJ2-3

CDR3nt: TGTGCCAGTAGTATAGACTCCAAGACGGGGAACGAGCAGTACTTC
CDR3aa: CASSIDSKTGNEQYF
v_gene: TRBV19
abundance: .
d_gene: .
j_gene: TRBJ2-7

CDR3nt: TGTGCCAGCAGCTTACAGCCAGGGGACAATGAGCAGTTCTTC
CDR3aa: CASSLQPGDNEQFF
v_gene: TRBV7-2
abundance: many
d_gene: .
j_gene: TRBJ2-1

CDR3nt: TGTGCCAGCAGTTCGGGACTCTTGACGGATACGCAGTATTTT
CDR3aa: CASSSGLLTDTQYF
v_gene: TRBV12-3/TRBV12-4
abundance: many
d_gene: .
j_gene: TRBJ2-3

CDR3nt: TGTGCCAGCGGGACAGGGTCCACCGGGGAGCTGTTTTTT
CDR3aa: CASGTGSTGELFF
v_gene: TRBV7-3
abundance: many
d_gene: TRBD1
j_gene: TRBJ2-2

CDR3nt: TGTGCCACCAGCAGAGATACAGGGGCGGGCGAGCAGTACTTC
CDR3aa: CATSRDTGAGEQYF
v_gene: TRBV15
abundance: many
d_gene: TRBD1
j_gene: TRBJ2-7

CDR3nt: TGTGCCAGTAGTATGGGGTTATTCTATGGCTACACCTTC
CDR3aa: CASSMGLFYGYTF
v_gene: TRBV19
abundance: many
d_gene: .
j_gene: TRBJ1-2

CDR3nt: TGTGCCAGCAGTCGTTGGGGAGAAGGCTACACCTTC
CDR3aa: CASSRWGEGYTF
v_gene: TRBV12-3/TRBV12-4
abundance: many
d_gene: .
j_gene: TRBJ1-2

CDR3nt: TGTGCCAGCAGCTTGGCCGTCAACGGAGGCAATTCACCCCTCCACTTT
CDR3aa: CASSLAVNGGNSPLHF
v_gene: TRBV5-6
abundance: few
d_gene: .
j_gene: TRBJ1-6

CDR3nt: TGTGCCAGCAGTAGCGGAAACTACAATGAGCAGTTCTTC
CDR3aa: CASSSGNYNEQFF
v_gene: TRBV28
abundance: many
d_gene: .
j_gene: TRBJ2-1

CDR3nt: TGCGCCAGCAGCGAGACAGGGACCGGGGAGCTGTTTTTT
CDR3aa: CASSETGTGELFF
v_gene: TRBV4-1
abundance: many
d_gene: TRBD1
j_gene: TRBJ2-2

CDR3nt: TGTGCCAGCAGCTTGGCCGGGGCTGCCACTGAAGCTTTCTTT
CDR3aa: CASSLAGAATEAFF
v_gene: TRBV5-5
abundance: many
d_gene: .
j_gene: TRBJ1-1

CDR3nt: TGCAGTGCTGCCCGAGGTGGGGGCCGGAGCACTGAAGCTTTCTTT
CDR3aa: CSAARGGGRSTEAFF
v_gene: TRBV20-1
abundance: few
d_gene: .
j_gene: TRBJ1-1

CDR3nt: TGTGCCAGCCTTAGGGGGGTAGTGCAGCCGAACACTGAAGCTTTCTTT
CDR3aa: CASLRGVVQPNTEAFF
v_gene: TRBV6-1
abundance: many
d_gene: .
j_gene: TRBJ1-1

CDR3nt: TGTTCGGCCGGGAAAAGAAGCTACACCTTC
CDR3aa: CSAGKRSYTF
v_gene: TRBV20-1
abundance: many
d_gene: .
j_gene: TRBJ1-2

CDR3nt: TGTGCCAGCTCTGGCGGGAGGATGTTAGATGAGCAGTTCTTC
CDR3aa: CASSGGRMLDEQFF
v_gene: TRBV11-2
abundance: .
d_gene: TRBD2
j_gene: TRBJ2-1

CDR3nt: TGCGCCAGCAGCCAAGGCTGGGACAATCAGCCCCAGCATTTT
CDR3aa: CASSQGWDNQPQHF
v_gene: TRBV4-1
abundance: .
d_gene: .
j_gene: TRBJ1-5

CDR3nt: TGTGCCAGCAGCTTATCCTACACAAGCTCCTACAATGAGCAGTTCTTC
CDR3aa: CASSLSYTSSYNEQFF
v_gene: TRBV7-3
abundance: many
d_gene: .
j_gene: TRBJ2-1

CDR3nt: TGTGCCAGGAAGCAAACTAGCGGGACCCCCCCCGGGGAGCTGTTTTTT
CDR3aa: CARKQTSGTPPGELFF
v_gene: TRBV2
abundance: many
d_gene: TRBD2
j_gene: TRBJ2-2

CDR3nt: TGTGCCAGCAGCGTAGGGACAGCAGCTTCACCCCTCCACTTT
CDR3aa: CASSVGTAASPLHF
v_gene: TRBV7-3
abundance: many
d_gene: TRBD1
j_gene: TRBJ1-6

CDR3nt: TGTGCCAGTAGTCAGGACCCCGCAACTAATGAAAAACTGTTTTTT
CDR3aa: CASSQDPATNEKLFF
v_gene: TRBV19
abundance: .
d_gene: .
j_gene: TRBJ1-4

CDR3nt: TGTGCCAGCAGTTTACGAGCGGGAGACACAGATACGCAGTATTTT
CDR3aa: CASSLRAGDTDTQYF
v_gene: TRBV27
abundance: many
d_gene: TRBD2
j_gene: TRBJ2-3

CDR3nt: TGTGCCAGCAGCCGGACTAGAGGTAACTACAATGAGCAGTTCTTC
CDR3aa: CASSRTRGNYNEQFF
v_gene: TRBV4-2
abundance: .
d_gene: TRBD2
j_gene: TRBJ2-1

CDR3nt: TGCAGCGTCCAGCGGGGGGACACCGGGGAGCTGTTTTTT
CDR3aa: CSVQRGDTGELFF
v_gene: TRBV29-1
abundance: few
d_gene: TRBD2
j_gene: TRBJ2-2

CDR3nt: TGTGCCAGCAGCCCCGTCGGGACAGGGTCCCGCAAAACCTACGAGCAGTACTTC
CDR3aa: CASSPVGTGSRKTYEQYF
v_gene: TRBV7-2
abundance: many
d_gene: TRBD1
j_gene: TRBJ2-7

CDR3nt: TGTGCCAGCAGCCCCTTGAAGGGGCAAACCTATGGCTACACCTTC
CDR3aa: CASSPLKGQTYGYTF
v_gene: TRBV4-2
abundance: many
d_gene: .
j_gene: TRBJ1-2

CDR3nt: TGTGCCAGCAGTGAAGTGACAGGCGGCGGCGAAAAACTGTTTTTT
CDR3aa: CASSEVTGGGEKLFF
v_gene: TRBV2
abundance: few
d_gene: .
j_gene: TRBJ1-4

CDR3nt: TGTGCCAGCAGCTTTTGGACAAGGGGCCGGAACACTGAAGCTTTCTTT
CDR3aa: CASSFWTRGRNTEAFF
v_gene: TRBV11-2
abundance: many
d_gene: .
j_gene: TRBJ1-1

CDR3nt: TGTGCCAGCAGCTTGGACAGCCCCCGGGACGAGCAGTACTTC
CDR3aa: CASSLDSPRDEQYF
v_gene: TRBV5-4
abundance: few
d_gene: .
j_gene: TRBJ2-7

CDR3nt: TGTGCCAGCAGCTCCCGCCCAGGACAGGGGGCGAACAATGAGCAGTTCTTC
CDR3aa: CASSSRPGQGANNEQFF
v_gene: TRBV7-8
abundance: many
d_gene: TRBD1
j_gene: TRBJ2-1

CDR3nt: TGTGCCAGCAGCTCCGGGGACAGAAGCACAGATACGCAGTATTTT
CDR3aa: CASSSGDRSTDTQYF
v_gene: TRBV7-9
abundance: many
d_gene: TRBD1
j_gene: TRBJ2-3

CDR3nt: TGCAGCGGTACAGGGCCCTCCTACGAGCAGTACTTC
CDR3aa: CSGTGPSYEQYF
v_gene: TRBV29-1
abundance: few
d_gene: .
j_gene: TRBJ2-7